This T cell receptor (beta chain) was retrieved from a study of shared clonotypes between healthy human individuals. As to this clone: The antigen is undetermined.

Study outcomes and limitations: Donor scarcity curtailed the genetic and exposure-history diversity represented herein. Measured sharing among donors was expected to vary with sequencing depth.

CD45RO-negative CD8 cells positively selected for CCR7 made up the naive population, which excluded terminally differentiated effector memory CD45RA+ cells. The authors' processing: Filtering differed since immunoSEQ provided only junctions, with no quality scores. Some clones are missing from TCRdb's copy, which holds only in-frame ones; the method was immunoSEQ multiplex PCR. For V, J and clone size, that table is used; D and trimming come from the DNA. The repertoire has around 610,000 clones, roughly 95% of them found once; the top ten carry 0.11%. This clonotype originated in a woman aged 25 to 39 in good health. The sample comprised naive CD8+ T cells sorted from blood.

The chain's CDR3 is CASSLRLARGDEQFF. The CDR3 region has the DNA TGTGCCAGCAGCTTAAGACTAGCGAGAGGGGATGAGCAGTTCTTC. V gene TRBV7-7 combines with J gene TRBJ2-1; 8 positions match TRBD2. The CDR3 runs 15 residues. V was pared by 2 bases and J by 8 bases, with 8 bases of the junction left unmatched. Germline CDR1 is SSHAT and CDR2 is FNYEAQ (reference sequence).